The 32 T cell receptor beta chains below come from one sample, sequenced in a study of cytomegalovirus exposure and HLA in healthy donors. Measured with immunoSEQ multiplex PCR; TCRdb has only the in-frame clones, and not every one. The repertoire holds 55,000 to 80,000 clones, with 85% to 95% as singletons. Sequenced input: PBMCs. These receptors all stem from a woman under 30 in good health and CMV-seropositive.

The chain recombines TRBV27 with TRBJ2-7; D perhaps matches TRBD1 (5 bases). The ends were cut back, 3 bases at V and 1 base at J, with 7 bases in the middle. CDR1 and CDR2 from the germline V gene are MNHEY and SMNVEV (reference sequence). This CDR3 has 13 residues. CDR3 sequence (DNA): TGTGCCAGCAGTTTCAGGGTTTCCTACGAGCAGTACTTC. Protein: CASSFRVSYEQYF.

The chain couples TRBV7-2 to TRBJ2-7; D might be TRBD1 (6 bases). The CDR3 runs 16 residues. CDR1 is SGHTA and CDR2 is FQGNSA in the germline V gene. Trimming left V 4 bases short and J 1 base short, with 17 bases between. DNA of the CDR3: TGTGCCAGCAGCTCACAAGGGGGATCACTATCCTACGAGCAGTACTTC. Residues: CASSSQGGSLSYEQYF. The full variable domain, its missing parts supplied by reference TRBV7-2 and TRBJ2-7, is GAGVSQSPSNKVTEKGKDVELRCDPISGHTALYWYRQSLGQGLEFLIYFQGNSAPDKSGLPSDRFSAERTGGSVSTLTIQRTQQEDSAVYLCASSSQGGSLSYEQYFGPGTRLTVT.

This chain uses TRBV5-1 with TRBJ2-3; D might be TRBD2 (6 bases). CDR1 is SGHRS and CDR2 is YFSETQ in the germline V gene. This CDR3 contains 15 residues. V was cut by 1 base and J by 8 bases, with 17 bases left in between. CDR3 in amino acids: CASSLSGGARSTQYF. DNA of the CDR3: TGCGCCAGCAGCTTGAGCGGAGGGGCTCGCAGTACGCAGTATTTT.

The chain carries TRBV27 and TRBJ2-2; possible D gene TRBD1, 5 bases. Looked up from germline, CDR1 is MNHEY and CDR2 is SMNVEV (reference sequence). The CDR3 extends over 16 amino acids. Trimming removed 3 bases from V and 0 bases from J, with 11 bases in between. CDR3 sequence: CASSFFGAPNTGELFF. In DNA, the CDR3 is TGTGCCAGCAGTTTTTTTGGGGCGCCGAACACCGGGGAGCTGTTTTTT.

The rearrangement links TRBV7-8 to TRBJ1-1; D unclear. CDR1 and CDR2 from the germline V gene are SGHVS and FQNEAQ. With 3 bases removed from V and 3 bases from J, the gap between germline ends came to 5 bases. There are 12 residues in the CDR3. CDR3 in DNA: TGTGCCAGCAGCTTTGCGGACACTGAAGCTTTCTTT. This translates into CASSFADTEAFF.

The V and J genes are TRBV5-6 and TRBJ2-5, with D perhaps matching TRBD1 (6 bases). Germline values: CDR1 SGHDT, CDR2 YYEEEE. This CDR3 spans 13 amino acids. V lost 5 bases and J 0 bases, leaving 8 bases between the germline ends. Written as DNA, the CDR3 is TGTGCCAGCAGGGGGACATACCAAGAGACCCAGTACTTC. This encodes CASRGTYQETQYF.

J is TRBJ2-4 and V is TRBV15, with a tentative D call TRBD2 (5 bases). Germline lookup yields CDR1 LNHNV and CDR2 YYDKDF (reference sequence). Trimming left V 3 bases short and J 3 bases short, with 12 bases between. This CDR3 is built from 15 residues. The CDR3, as DNA: TGTGCCACCAGCAGGGAAGAGGGCCGCAAAAACATTCAGTACTTC. Encoded protein: CATSREEGRKNIQYF.

The gene calls are TRBV7-2 and TRBJ1-2; D call uncertain. With 1 base removed from V and 7 bases from J, the gap between germline ends came to 16 bases. CDR1 is SGHTA, CDR2 FQGNSA, per germline. The CDR3 covers 15 residues. In DNA, the CDR3 is TGTGCCAGCAGCTTAGTGGTGGTTCGTGTCGGTGGCTACACCTTC. Residues: CASSLVVVRVGGYTF. The entire variable domain, with the rest obtained from reference TRBV7-2 and TRBJ1-2, is as follows: GAGVSQSPSNKVTEKGKDVELRCDPISGHTALYWYRQSLGQGLEFLIYFQGNSAPDKSGLPSDRFSAERTGGSVSTLTIQRTQQEDSAVYLCASSLVVVRVGGYTFGSGTRLTVV.

This clone has a single count. The chain joins TRBV10-3 to TRBJ1-2; 11 bases agree with TRBD1. Germline assignment: CDR1 ENHRY and CDR2 SYGVKD. Losses at the gene ends were 6 bases for V and 0 bases for J; bases not matched to a gene: 18. The CDR3 is 20 amino acids. The CDR3 region has the DNA TGTGCCATCAGCCACGGGACAGGGGGACGAGGGAACTTAGCTAACTATGGCTACACCTTC. Translating gives CAISHGTGGRGNLANYGYTF.

This chain uses TRBV6-5 with TRBJ1-1; perhaps TRBD1 as D (6 bases). The CDR3 runs 13 residues. Germline V lookup: CDR1 MNHEY, CDR2 SVGAGI. Deletions cut 8 bases from V and 6 bases from J, with 16 bases between. The CDR3 coding sequence is TGTGCCAGCGGGAACAGGGTGAGCCCTGAAGCTTTCTTT. Amino acid sequence: CASGNRVSPEAFF.

The chain uses TRBV6-6 and TRBJ1-6, with 9 bases matching TRBD1. From germline, CDR1 is MNHNY and CDR2 SVGAGI (reference sequence). The CDR3 is 14 amino acids. V shed 7 bases and J 10 bases; nucleotides not matched to a gene: 8. For the CDR3, the DNA is TGTGCCAGCACTCCGGGACAGGGTGACTCACCCCTCCACTTT. It encodes CASTPGQGDSPLHF.

The chain has TRBV30 and TRBJ1-1; TRBD1 agrees at 7 bases. This CDR3 is built from 14 residues. In germline, CDR1 is GTSNPN, CDR2 SVGIG (reference sequence). Trimming took 4 bases from V and 2 from J; bases not matched to a gene: 7. CDR3 sequence (DNA): TGTGCCTGGATGAGGGGGCCGGGCAACACTGAAGCTTTCTTT. This translates into CAWMRGPGNTEAFF.

The count of this clone is one. V is TRBV10-3 and J is TRBJ2-7; 7 bases map to TRBD1. The V gene end was trimmed by 2 bases and the J gene end by 3 bases; junction bases not matched to a gene: 7. CDR3 length: 15 amino acids. Germline CDR1 is ENHRY and CDR2 is SYGVKD. The CDR3 DNA follows: TGTGCCATCAGTGAGGGGAGACAGGGACACTACGAGCAGTACTTC. This codes for CAISEGRQGHYEQYF.

The chain is built from TRBV6-5 and TRBJ2-7, with 9 bases identical to TRBD1. CDR1 is MNHEY and CDR2 is SVGAGI in the germline V gene. The length of the CDR3 is 15 residues. V shed 1 base and J 3 bases; nucleotides not matched to a gene: 4. The CDR3 region is CASSYFQGQGYEQYF. CDR3 bases: TGTGCCAGCAGTTACTTCCAGGGACAGGGCTACGAGCAGTACTTC.

The chain uses TRBV19 and TRBJ2-5; 10 bases fit TRBD1. The germline CDR1 and CDR2 sequences are LNHDA and SQIVND (reference sequence). V shed 4 bases and J 1 base; nucleotides not matched to a gene: 0. This CDR3 is built from 14 residues. Here the CDR3 DNA reads TGTGCCAGTAGTAGGGACAGGGGCCAAGAGACCCAGTACTTC. Translation gives CASSRDRGQETQYF.

The count of this clone is one. The chain has TRBV21-1 and TRBJ1-6. TRBV21-1 is an annotated pseudogene. The CDR3 extends over 14 amino acids. CDR3 in DNA: TGTGCCAGCATGCGGGCACTTGCGGGTTCACCCCTCCACTTT. Amino acid sequence: CASMRALAGSPLHF.

The chain carries TRBV5-1 and TRBJ1-3; D is uncertain. The CDR3 is 15 amino acids. Trimming stripped 4 bases from V and 0 bases from J, with 11 bases between. Germline loops: CDR1 SGHRS, CDR2 YFSETQ. The CDR3 is CASSPFSSSGNTIYF. The CDR3, as DNA: TGCGCCAGCAGCCCCTTTTCGAGCTCTGGAAACACCATATATTTT.

The rearrangement joins TRBV4-2 to TRBJ1-6; perhaps TRBD1 as D (6 bases). Trimming removed 5 bases at V and 3 bases at J, with 20 bases between. From germline, CDR1 is LGHNA and CDR2 YNFKEQ. CDR3 length: 18 amino acids. Here the CDR3 DNA reads TGTGCCAGCAGCAACCGGGACACAATTCGGGGCTATAATTCACCCCTCCACTTT. This codes for CASSNRDTIRGYNSPLHF.

The chain couples TRBV25-1 to TRBJ2-7, with D possibly TRBD2 on 7 matching bases. This CDR3 contains 13 residues. CDR1 MGHDK and CDR2 SYGVNS come from the germline V gene. Trimming stripped 5 bases from V and 4 bases from J, with 12 bases between. This chain's CDR3 is CASSRGALYEQYF. The CDR3 DNA reads as TGTGCCAGCAGTCGGGGGGCGCTATACGAGCAGTACTTC.

As concerns this clone: One junction end does not reproduce the germline sequence, and a read error may be involved. V is TRBV18 and J is TRBJ2-7; TRBD1 matches at 9 bases. The CDR3 covers 14 residues. Germline loops: CDR1 KGHSH, CDR2 LQKENI. This chain's CDR3 is CASSAGTGPYEQYF. CDR3 in DNA: TGTGCCAGCTCTGCCGGGACAGGGCCCTATGAGCAGTACTTC.

J is TRBJ2-2 and V is TRBV9, with 7 bases lining up with TRBD1. This CDR3 is 14 amino acids long. Germline CDR1 SGDLS, CDR2 YYNGEE. Trimming took 4 bases from V and 3 from J; bases not matched to a gene: 3. The CDR3 here is CASSKTGYTGELFF. DNA of the CDR3: TGTGCCAGCAGCAAGACAGGGTACACCGGGGAGCTGTTTTTT.

This chain connects TRBV7-2 to TRBJ1-1; D is unresolved. The CDR3 loop spans 14 amino acids. With 2 bases removed from V and 1 base from J, the gap between germline ends came to 8 bases. The germline V gene encodes CDR1 SGHTA and CDR2 FQGNSA. CDR3 sequence (DNA): TGTGCCAGCAGCTTAATTGGGAGGAACACTGAAGCTTTCTTT. This codes for CASSLIGRNTEAFF.

V is TRBV30 and J is TRBJ2-1; 8 positions match TRBD2. The CDR3 sequence is 15 residues long. Germline lookup yields CDR1 GTSNPN and CDR2 SVGIG (reference sequence). The V gene end was trimmed by 3 bases and the J gene end by 0 bases; junction bases not matched to a gene: 4. CDR3 coding DNA: TGTGCCTGGAGGCAGAGCGGGAGCTCCTACAATGAGCAGTTCTTC. Protein product: CAWRQSGSSYNEQFF. Together with reference TRBV30 and TRBJ2-1, the CDR3 gives the full variable domain: SQTIHQWPATLVQPVGSPLSLECTVEGTSNPNLYWYRQAAGRGLQLLFYSVGIGQISSEVPQNLSASRPQDRQFILSSKKLLLSDSGFYLCAWRQSGSSYNEQFFGPGTRLTVL.

The chain carries TRBV12-5 and TRBJ1-2, with a possible D match to TRBD1 (6 bases). V lost 5 bases and J lost 4, with 14 bases in between. Germline V gives CDR1 LGHNT, CDR2 FRNRAP. The length of the CDR3 is 14 residues. CDR3 sequence (DNA): TGTGCTAGTGGTCCTCCACAGGGTCTCTATGGCTACACCTTC. This gives the protein CASGPPQGLYGYTF.

In this sample, this clone turned up once. The chain couples TRBV7-2 to TRBJ1-5, with D possibly TRBD1 on 6 matching bases. Trimming removed 2 bases from V and 11 bases from J, with 7 bases in between. This CDR3 has 11 amino acids. Germline V gene data show CDR1 as SGHTA and CDR2 as FQGNSA. CDR3 sequence (DNA): TGTGCCAGCAGCTTATCAGGGGCCCAGCATTTT. This encodes CASSLSGAQHF.

The chain joins TRBV4-2 to TRBJ2-5; 7 bases are shared with TRBD2. The J segment lost 3 bases and the V segment lost 6 bases, leaving 10 bases of the junction unmatched. Germline V CDR1 and CDR2: LGHNA, YNFKEQ. The CDR3 extends over 15 amino acids. The CDR3 DNA reads TGTGCCAGCAGGCCCTGGGGGGGGATTGAAGAGACCCAGTACTTC. Encoded protein: CASRPWGGIEETQYF.

V and J are TRBV7-9 and TRBJ2-1, with D perhaps matching TRBD2 (5 bases). V lost 5 bases to trimming and J lost 9 bases, with 8 bases between them. The germline gives CDR1 SEHNR, CDR2 FQNEAQ (reference sequence). The CDR3 length is 11 residues. The CDR3: CASSRGTEQFF. For the CDR3, the DNA is TGTGCCAGCAGCCGGGGAACTGAGCAGTTCTTC.

This clone is a singleton in its sample. This chain uses TRBV6-1 with TRBJ2-1; the match to TRBD2 covers 7 bases. The CDR3 covers 16 residues. V shed 3 bases, J shed 3 bases, and the junction held 8 bases outside the gene matches. Germline V lookup: CDR1 MNHNS, CDR2 SASEGT. The CDR3 loop reads CASSDVAGVFYNEQFF. Written as DNA, the CDR3 is TGTGCCAGCAGTGATGTGGCGGGAGTTTTCTACAATGAGCAGTTCTTC.

The chain uses TRBV14 and TRBJ2-7; tentatively, D is TRBD2 (5 bases). Trimming left V 1 base short and J 1 base short, with 11 bases between. This CDR3 spans 15 amino acids. Germline-derived CDR1 and CDR2 are SGHDN and FVKESK. The CDR3 DNA reads TGTGCCAGCAGCCAAGTGAAAGAGGGATCCTACGAGCAGTACTTC. This codes for CASSQVKEGSYEQYF.

The V call is TRBV5-1, the J call TRBJ2-3; D perhaps matches TRBD2 (6 bases). This CDR3 contains 16 residues. Germline-derived CDR1 and CDR2 are SGHRS and YFSETQ. Trimming shortened V by 0 bases and J by 0 bases, and 11 bases separated the two germline ends. CDR3 sequence: CASSLEVAGSTDTQYF. The DNA for the CDR3 is TGCGCCAGCAGCTTGGAAGTGGCGGGAAGCACAGATACGCAGTATTTT. The full variable domain, completed using reference TRBV5-1 and TRBJ2-3, is KAGVTQTPRYLIKTRGQQVTLSCSPISGHRSVSWYQQTPGQGLQFLFEYFSETQRNKGNFPGRFSGRQFSNSRSEMNVSTLELGDSALYLCASSLEVAGSTDTQYFGPGTRLTVL.

CDR3 in amino acids: CASSSPRSGGGTDTQYF. For the CDR3, the DNA is TGTGCCAGCAGCTCTCCCAGGTCGGGGGGCGGCACAGATACGCAGTATTTT. The chain joins TRBV7-9 to TRBJ2-3; possible D gene TRBD2, 7 bases. The V gene's germline CDR1 is SEHNR and CDR2 FQNEAQ (reference sequence). The CDR3 length is 17 residues. V was clipped by 4 bases and J by 1 base, with 18 bases between them.

J is TRBJ2-5 and V is TRBV2; 7 bases match TRBD1. This CDR3 region has 14 residues. Germline V gene data show CDR1 as SNHLY and CDR2 as FYNNEI. The ends lost 8 bases at V and 6 bases at J; junction bases unmatched: 12. In nucleotides, the CDR3 is TGTGCCAGCTCCGAAGGACAGGAAGTAAAGACCCAGTACTTC. It is translated as CASSEGQEVKTQYF.